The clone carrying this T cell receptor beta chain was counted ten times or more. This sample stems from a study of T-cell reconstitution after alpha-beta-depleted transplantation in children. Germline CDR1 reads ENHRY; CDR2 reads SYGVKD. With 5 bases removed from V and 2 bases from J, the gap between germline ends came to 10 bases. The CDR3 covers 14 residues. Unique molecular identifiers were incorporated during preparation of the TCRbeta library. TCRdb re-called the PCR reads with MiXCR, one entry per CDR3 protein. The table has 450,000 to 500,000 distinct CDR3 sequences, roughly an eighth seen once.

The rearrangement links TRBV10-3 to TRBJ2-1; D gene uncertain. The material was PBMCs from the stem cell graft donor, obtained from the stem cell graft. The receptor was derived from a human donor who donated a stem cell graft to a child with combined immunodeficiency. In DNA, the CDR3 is TGTGCCATCAGTCCACCAGGAGCCTACAATGAGCAGTTCTTC. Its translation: CAISPPGAYNEQFF.